This T cell receptor beta chain was profiled in a study of CXCR3-negative and CXCR3-positive naive CD8 T cells (dated by TCRdb to between 2018 and 2021). In the study overall: In total, about 150 million TRB reads were obtained, or roughly 1.5 +/- 0.3 million reads per library. Diversity and physicochemical repertoire analyses covered roughly eleven donors pooled from two independent experiments. Naive subsets from about five donors and memory cells from 3 donors were included in the TRBV-TRBJ cluster analysis.

Each CD8+ T cell subset was flow-sorted in triplicate, with over 250,000 cells per subset placed directly into RLT lysis buffer. To keep memory contaminants out, a stringent definition of naive CD8+ T cells was applied: CD45RO-CCR7+CD27+CD95-. Standard density gradient centrifugation was used to isolate peripheral blood mononuclear cells from buffy coats. Naive CXCR3-negative and CXCR3-positive CD8+ T cells were flow-sorted using a FACSAria III. An RNeasy Mini Kit was used to extract total RNA from the sorted cells. Broader findings and caveats from the paper: Both naive subsets had comparably high repertoire diversity, while memory CD8+ T cells had much lower repertoire diversity. Compared with CXCR3-negative naive cells, CXCR3-positive naive cells had TRB CDR3s with higher hydrophobicity (lower Kidera factor 4), lower energy, and higher strength and volume indices. Because surface CD5, which is linked to self-reactivity in mice, was comparable between the naive subsets, TCR interaction strength was also inferred from TRB CDR3 physicochemical properties. Similar TRBV-TRBJ usage was shown by naive CXCR3-negative and CXCR3-positive cells from the same donor, whereas distinct patterns were shown by memory cells. CXCR3 expression partially decreased after cryopreservation, so most assays used freshly isolated PBMCs.

CDR1 and CDR2, per the germline V gene (reference sequence), are MNHNY and SVGAGI. There are 14 amino acids in the CDR3, from cysteine to phenylalanine inclusive. The nucleotide record is missing. Instrument on record: NextSeq 550. The Human TCR Profiling Kit (MiLaboratory) was used to make UMI-labeled 5' RACE TRB cDNA libraries. The full amount of extracted RNA was used for cDNA synthesis, and the full amount of resulting cDNA was used for PCR amplification. Libraries were prepared in parallel with an identical number of PCR cycles. As for the original processing: With a minimum of two reads required per UMI, MIGEC and MiXCR pulled out about 50,000 +/- 10,000 unique UMI-labeled TRB cDNA molecules from each library. On average, about 40,000 +/- 10,000 functional in-frame TRB CDR3 nucleotide clonotypes lacking stop codons were found per library. After each sample was downsampled to 5000 UMI-labeled TRB molecules, VDJtools was used to calculate diversity metrics such as normalized Shannon-Wiener and Chao1. VDJtools computed clonotype-size-weighted physicochemical properties of the central five CDR3 residues: interaction energy, strength, volume and Kidera factor 4. TCRdb reprocessed the reads, and each CDR3 protein sequence is entered once, without DNA. The V and J calls were not made by the authors but by TCRdb's processing. This specimen's table enumerates 35,000 to 45,000 distinct CDR3 sequences. The ten largest clones add up to around 1.9% of the sample.

Turning to this clonotype: The clone's antigen remains unknown.

Recombination linked TRBV6-6 to TRBJ1-3. This receptor was obtained from a human donor in good health. Some clones in this sample may be carry-over from other donors' samples. The sample consisted of naive CXCR3- CD8+ T cells from blood. Sample cell subset or site, as interpreted from the label and publication: CD45RO-CCR7+CD27+CD95- naive CD8+ T cells lacking CXCR3 (TNR3-). The CDR3 is CASRSGNSGNTIYF.